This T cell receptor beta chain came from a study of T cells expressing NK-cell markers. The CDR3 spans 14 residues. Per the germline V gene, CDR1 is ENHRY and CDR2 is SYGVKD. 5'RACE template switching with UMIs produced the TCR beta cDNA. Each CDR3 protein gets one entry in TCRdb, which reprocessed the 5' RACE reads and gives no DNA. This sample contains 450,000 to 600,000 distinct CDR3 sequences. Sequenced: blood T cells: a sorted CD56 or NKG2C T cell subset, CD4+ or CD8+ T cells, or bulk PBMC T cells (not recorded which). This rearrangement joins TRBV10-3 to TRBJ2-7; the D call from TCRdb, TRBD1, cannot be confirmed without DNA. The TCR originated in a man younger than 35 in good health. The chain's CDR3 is CAISEETGGYEQYF.